The clone carrying this T cell receptor beta chain was seen at least ten times. This sample is part of a study of T cells in Graves' hyperthyroidism and ophthalmopathy. V was pared by 7 bases and J by 11 bases, with 16 bases between. CDR3 length: 12 residues. Germline V CDR1 and CDR2: KGHDR, SFDVKD. The CDR3 regions of TCR beta were amplified from RNA transcripts. Using the HTBI primer set, a first-round RT-PCR was run on the TCR CDR3. MiXCR was run by TCRdb on the multiplex PCR reads, yielding one entry per CDR3 protein. In the table there are roughly 660,000 distinct CDR3 sequences, 15% to 20% of which are singletons. Hyperthyroidism patients were newly diagnosed, had disease duration under 2 months, and were aged 18 to 65 years.

The source material was blood. This chain connects TRBV24-1 to TRBJ1-1, with D possibly TRBD1 on 5 matching bases. This TCR was recovered from a middle-aged man with Graves' hyperthyroidism. The CDR3: CATSEDEGPAFF. In DNA form, the CDR3 reads TGTGCCACCAGCGAAGATGAGGGACCGGCTTTCTTT.